Listed here is a single T cell receptor beta chain. Its cognate antigen is unknown. The data stem from a study of cytomegalovirus exposure and HLA in healthy donors. Study findings and constraints: The authors judged a highly shared variant cluster likely a sequencing artifact. Sequencing depth roughly uniform across donors was assumed in presence/absence analyses. The listing of 160 or so TCR beta chains classed them as cytomegalovirus-associated.

The PCR used 60 Vbeta and 13 Jbeta primers. Method: immunoSEQ multiplex PCR; TCRdb's copy keeps in-frame clones and lacks some. The sample consists of about 120,000 clones, roughly 70% of them appearing once. Nominally healthy donors provided the samples, though records likely missed some immune exposures. In germline, CDR1 is MDHEN, CDR2 SYDVKM. Trimming took 2 bases from V and 1 from J; bases not matched to a gene: 3. The CDR3 runs 16 residues. The gene calls are TRBV28 and TRBJ2-1, with 9 bases matching TRBD2. This TCR was recovered from a woman in her forties in good health and CMV-seropositive. Sample: PBMCs. CDR3 bases: TGTGCCAGCAGTTTAAGCACTAGCGGGTCCTACAATGAGCAGTTCTTC. As protein: CASSLSTSGSYNEQFF.